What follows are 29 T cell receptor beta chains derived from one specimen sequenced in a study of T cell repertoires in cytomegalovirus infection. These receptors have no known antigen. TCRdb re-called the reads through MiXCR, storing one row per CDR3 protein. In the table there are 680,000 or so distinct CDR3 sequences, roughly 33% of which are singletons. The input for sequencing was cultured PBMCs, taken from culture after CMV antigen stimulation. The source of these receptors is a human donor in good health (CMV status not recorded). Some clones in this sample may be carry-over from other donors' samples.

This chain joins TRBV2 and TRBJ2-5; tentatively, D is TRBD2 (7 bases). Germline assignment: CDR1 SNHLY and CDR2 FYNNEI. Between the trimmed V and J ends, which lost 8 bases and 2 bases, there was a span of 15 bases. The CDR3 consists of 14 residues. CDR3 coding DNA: TGTGCCAGCGGTTCGGCGGGGGCTCAAGAGACCCAGTACTTC. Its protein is CASGSAGAQETQYF.

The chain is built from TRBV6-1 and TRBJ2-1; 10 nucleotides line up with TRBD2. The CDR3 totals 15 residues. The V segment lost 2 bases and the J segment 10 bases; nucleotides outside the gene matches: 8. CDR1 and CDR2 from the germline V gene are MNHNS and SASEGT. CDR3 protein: CASSEPGLASGEQFF. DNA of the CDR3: TGTGCCAGCAGTGAACCGGGACTAGCGTCCGGGGAGCAGTTCTTC.

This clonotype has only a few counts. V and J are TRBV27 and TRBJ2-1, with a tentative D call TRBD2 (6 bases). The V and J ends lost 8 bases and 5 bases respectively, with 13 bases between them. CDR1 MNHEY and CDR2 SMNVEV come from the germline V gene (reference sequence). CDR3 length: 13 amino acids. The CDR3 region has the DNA TGTGCCAGCCGAAGCAGCGGGCACAATGAGCAGTTCTTC. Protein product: CASRSSGHNEQFF.

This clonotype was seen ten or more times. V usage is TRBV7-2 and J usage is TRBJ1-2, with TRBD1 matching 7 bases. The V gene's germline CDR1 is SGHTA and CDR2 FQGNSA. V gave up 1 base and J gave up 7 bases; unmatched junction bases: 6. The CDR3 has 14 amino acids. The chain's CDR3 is CASSLELTGLGYTF. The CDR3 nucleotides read TGTGCCAGCAGCTTAGAACTGACAGGGCTTGGCTACACCTTC.

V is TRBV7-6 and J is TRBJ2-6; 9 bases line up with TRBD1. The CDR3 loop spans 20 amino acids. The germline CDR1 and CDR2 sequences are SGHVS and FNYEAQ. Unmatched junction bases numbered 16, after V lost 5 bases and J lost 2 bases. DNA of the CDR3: TGTGCCAGCAGCCATCGAAAACCGGGACAGGGCGTAACTGGGGCCAACGTCCTGACTTTC. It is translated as CASSHRKPGQGVTGANVLTF.

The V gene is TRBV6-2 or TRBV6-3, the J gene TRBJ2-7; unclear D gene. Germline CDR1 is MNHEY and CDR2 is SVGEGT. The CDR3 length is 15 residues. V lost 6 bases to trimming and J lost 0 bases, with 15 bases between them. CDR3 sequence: CASSLAWDPSYEQYF. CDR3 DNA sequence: TGTGCCAGCAGCCTCGCGTGGGATCCCTCCTACGAGCAGTACTTC.

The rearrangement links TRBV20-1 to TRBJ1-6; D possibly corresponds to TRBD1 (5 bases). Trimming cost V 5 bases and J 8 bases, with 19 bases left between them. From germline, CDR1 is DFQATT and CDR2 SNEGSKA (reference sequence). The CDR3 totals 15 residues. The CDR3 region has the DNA TGCAGTGCTCCCCGCCGGGACCGGGGTGATTCACCCCTCCACTTT. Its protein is CSAPRRDRGDSPLHF.

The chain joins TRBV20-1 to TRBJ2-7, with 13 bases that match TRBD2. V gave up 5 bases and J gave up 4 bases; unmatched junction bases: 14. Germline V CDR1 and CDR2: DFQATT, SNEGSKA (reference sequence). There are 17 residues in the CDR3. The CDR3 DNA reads TGCAGTGCTCTCAAAAAAAGGACTAGCGGGGGATTTTACGAGCAGTACTTC. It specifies CSALKKRTSGGFYEQYF.

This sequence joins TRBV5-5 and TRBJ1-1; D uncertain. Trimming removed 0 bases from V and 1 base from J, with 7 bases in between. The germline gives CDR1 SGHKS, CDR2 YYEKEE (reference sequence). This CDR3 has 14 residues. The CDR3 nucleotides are TGTGCCAGCAGCTTGGGCACGTGGAACACTGAAGCTTTCTTT. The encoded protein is CASSLGTWNTEAFF.

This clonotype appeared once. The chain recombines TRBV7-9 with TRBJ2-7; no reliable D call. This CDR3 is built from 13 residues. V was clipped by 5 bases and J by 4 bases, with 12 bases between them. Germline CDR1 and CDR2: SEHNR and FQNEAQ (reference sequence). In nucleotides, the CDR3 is TGTGCCAGCAGCCCACCGTTGAAGTACGAGCAGTACTTC. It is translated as CASSPPLKYEQYF.

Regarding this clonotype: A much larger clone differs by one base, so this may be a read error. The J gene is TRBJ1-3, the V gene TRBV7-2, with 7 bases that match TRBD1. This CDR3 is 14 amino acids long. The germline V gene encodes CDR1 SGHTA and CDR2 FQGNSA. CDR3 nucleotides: TGTGCCGGCAGCCGACAGGGCTATGGAAACACCATATATTTT. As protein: CAGSRQGYGNTIYF.

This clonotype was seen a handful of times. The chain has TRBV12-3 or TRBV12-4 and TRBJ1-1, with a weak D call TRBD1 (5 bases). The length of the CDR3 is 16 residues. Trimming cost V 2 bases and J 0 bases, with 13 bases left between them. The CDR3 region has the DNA TGTGCCAGCAGTTTAATAGGCGGACACCTGAACACTGAAGCTTTCTTT. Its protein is CASSLIGGHLNTEAFF.

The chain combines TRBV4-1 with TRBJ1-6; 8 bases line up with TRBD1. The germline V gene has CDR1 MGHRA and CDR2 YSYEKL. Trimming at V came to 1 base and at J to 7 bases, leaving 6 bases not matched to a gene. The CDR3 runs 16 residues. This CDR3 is CASSQGQGAMNSPLHF. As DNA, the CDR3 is TGCGCCAGCAGCCAAGGGCAGGGGGCTATGAATTCACCCCTCCACTTT.

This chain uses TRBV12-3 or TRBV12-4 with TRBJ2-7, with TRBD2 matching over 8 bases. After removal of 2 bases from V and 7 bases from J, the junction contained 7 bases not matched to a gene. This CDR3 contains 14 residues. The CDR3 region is CASSLQAGVREQYF. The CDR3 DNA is TGTGCCAGCAGTTTACAAGCGGGAGTTAGGGAGCAGTACTTC.

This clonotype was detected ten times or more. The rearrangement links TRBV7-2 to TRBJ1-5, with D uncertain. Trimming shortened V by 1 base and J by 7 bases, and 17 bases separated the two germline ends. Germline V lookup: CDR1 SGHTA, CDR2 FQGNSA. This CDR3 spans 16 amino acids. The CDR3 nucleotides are TGTGCCAGCAGCTTAGGCCCGGCGACGGAGGCCCAGCCCCAGCATTTT. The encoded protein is CASSLGPATEAQPQHF. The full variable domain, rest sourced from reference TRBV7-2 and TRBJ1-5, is GAGVSQSPSNKVTEKGKDVELRCDPISGHTALYWYRQSLGQGLEFLIYFQGNSAPDKSGLPSDRFSAERTGGSVSTLTIQRTQQEDSAVYLCASSLGPATEAQPQHFGDGTRLSIL.

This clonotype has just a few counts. CDR3 DNA sequence: TGTGCCAGCAGTTCCCCAGGAGGGGTTGTCGCTGAAGCTTTCTTT. Protein: CASSSPGGVVAEAFF. The chain employs TRBV6-6 and TRBJ1-1; D might be TRBD1 (5 bases). Germline-derived CDR1 and CDR2 are MNHNY and SVGAGI (reference sequence). V lost 4 bases and J lost 6, with 18 bases in between. This CDR3 is built from 15 residues.

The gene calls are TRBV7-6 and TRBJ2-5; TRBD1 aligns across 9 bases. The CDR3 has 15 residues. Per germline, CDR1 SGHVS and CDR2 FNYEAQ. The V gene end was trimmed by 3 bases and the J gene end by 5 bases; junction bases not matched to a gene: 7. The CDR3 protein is CASSFSTGGDETQYF. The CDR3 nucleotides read TGTGCCAGCAGCTTTAGTACAGGGGGCGACGAGACCCAGTACTTC.

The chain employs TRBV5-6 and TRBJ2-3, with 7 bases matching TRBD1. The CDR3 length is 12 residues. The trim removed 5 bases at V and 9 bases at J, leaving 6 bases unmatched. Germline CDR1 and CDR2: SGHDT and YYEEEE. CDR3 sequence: CASRQTGMTQYF. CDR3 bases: TGTGCCAGCAGACAGACAGGGATGACGCAGTATTTT. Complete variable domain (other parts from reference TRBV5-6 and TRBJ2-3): DAGVTQSPTHLIKTRGQQVTLRCSPKSGHDTVSWYQQALGQGPQFIFQYYEEEERQRGNFPDRFSGHQFPNYSSELNVNALLLGDSALYLCASRQTGMTQYFGPGTRLTVL.

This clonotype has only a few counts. The CDR3 reads CASSGITNSNQPQHF. The CDR3 DNA follows: TGTGCCAGCAGTGGGATTACGAATAGCAATCAGCCCCAGCATTTT. This rearrangement joins TRBV6-7 to TRBJ1-5; D gene ambiguous. TRBV6-7 is an ORF, and what it does is uncertain. V was pared by 5 bases and J by 0 bases, with 11 bases between. The CDR3 runs to 15 residues.

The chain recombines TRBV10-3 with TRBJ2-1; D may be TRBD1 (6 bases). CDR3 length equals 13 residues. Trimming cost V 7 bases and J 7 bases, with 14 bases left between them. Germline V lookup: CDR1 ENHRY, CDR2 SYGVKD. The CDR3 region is CAITPAGVNEQFF. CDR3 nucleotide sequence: TGTGCCATCACCCCGGCAGGGGTTAATGAGCAGTTCTTC.

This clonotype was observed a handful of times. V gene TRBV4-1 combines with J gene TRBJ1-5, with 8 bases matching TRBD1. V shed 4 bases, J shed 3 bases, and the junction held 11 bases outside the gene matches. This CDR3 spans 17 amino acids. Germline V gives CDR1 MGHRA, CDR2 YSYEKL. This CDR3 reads CASSPRPPDRDNQPQHF. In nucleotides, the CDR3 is TGCGCCAGCAGCCCCCGCCCTCCGGACAGGGACAATCAGCCCCAGCATTTT.

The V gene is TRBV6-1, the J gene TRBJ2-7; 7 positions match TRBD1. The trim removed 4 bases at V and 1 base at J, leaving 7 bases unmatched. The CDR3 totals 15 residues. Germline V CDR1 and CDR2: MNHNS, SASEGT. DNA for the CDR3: TGTGCCAGCAGTGGCAGGGGGAGACCATCCTACGAGCAGTACTTC. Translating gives CASSGRGRPSYEQYF.

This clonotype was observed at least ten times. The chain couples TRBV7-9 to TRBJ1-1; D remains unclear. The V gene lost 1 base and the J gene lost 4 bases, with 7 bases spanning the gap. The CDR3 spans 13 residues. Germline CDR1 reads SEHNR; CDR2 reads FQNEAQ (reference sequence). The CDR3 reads CASSLVTGTEAFF. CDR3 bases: TGTGCCAGCAGCTTAGTAACGGGCACTGAAGCTTTCTTT.

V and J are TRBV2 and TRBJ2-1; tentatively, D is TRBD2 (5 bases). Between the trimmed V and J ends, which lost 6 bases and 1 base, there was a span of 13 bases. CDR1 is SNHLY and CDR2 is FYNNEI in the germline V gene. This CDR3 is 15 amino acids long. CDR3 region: CASSGGGRSYNEQFF. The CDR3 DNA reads TGTGCCAGCAGCGGTGGAGGCAGATCCTACAATGAGCAGTTCTTC.

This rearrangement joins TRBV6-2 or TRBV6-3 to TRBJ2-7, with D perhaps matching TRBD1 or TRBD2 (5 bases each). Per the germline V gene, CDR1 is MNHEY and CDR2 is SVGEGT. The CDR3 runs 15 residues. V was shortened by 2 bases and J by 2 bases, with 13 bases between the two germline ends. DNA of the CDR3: TGTGCCAGCAGTTACGACGGGGCCCGGACCTACGAGCAGTACTTC. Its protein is CASSYDGARTYEQYF.

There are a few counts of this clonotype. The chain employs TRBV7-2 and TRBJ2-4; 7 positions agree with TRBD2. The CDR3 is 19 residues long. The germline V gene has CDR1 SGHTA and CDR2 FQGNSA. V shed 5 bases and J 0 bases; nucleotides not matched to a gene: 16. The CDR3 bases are TGTGCCAGCAGCCCCCGCGCCGGCAGCGGGGAACTAGCCAAAAACATTCAGTACTTC. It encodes CASSPRAGSGELAKNIQYF. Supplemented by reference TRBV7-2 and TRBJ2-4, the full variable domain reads GAGVSQSPSNKVTEKGKDVELRCDPISGHTALYWYRQSLGQGLEFLIYFQGNSAPDKSGLPSDRFSAERTGGSVSTLTIQRTQQEDSAVYLCASSPRAGSGELAKNIQYFGAGTRLSVL.

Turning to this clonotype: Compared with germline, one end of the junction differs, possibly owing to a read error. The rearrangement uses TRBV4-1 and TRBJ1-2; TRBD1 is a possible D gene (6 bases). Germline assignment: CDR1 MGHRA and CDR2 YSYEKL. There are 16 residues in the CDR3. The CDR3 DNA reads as TGCGCCAGCAGCCAAGGGTTCTCAAGGACAGACTATGGCCACACCTTC. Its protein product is CASSQGFSRTDYGHTF.

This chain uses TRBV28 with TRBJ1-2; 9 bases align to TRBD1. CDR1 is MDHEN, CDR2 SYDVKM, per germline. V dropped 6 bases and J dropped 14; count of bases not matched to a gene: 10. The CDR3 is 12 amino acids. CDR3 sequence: CASSLTGTGITF. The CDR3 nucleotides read TGTGCCAGCAGCCTTACCGGGACAGGGATTACCTTC.

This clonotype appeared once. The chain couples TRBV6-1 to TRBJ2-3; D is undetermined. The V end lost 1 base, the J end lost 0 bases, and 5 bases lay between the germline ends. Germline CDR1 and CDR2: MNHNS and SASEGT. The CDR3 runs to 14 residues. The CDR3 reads CASSEGVSTDTQYF. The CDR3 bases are TGTGCCAGCAGTGAAGGGGTTAGCACAGATACGCAGTATTTT.